A selection of T cell receptor beta chains follows, all from one sample in a study of OX40 agonist ivuxolimab in advanced cancers. Clones were read by immunoSEQ multiplex PCR, and TCRdb kept only the in-frame ones, dropping some. The sample contains about 79,000 clones, about 94% of which appear only once. The material was CD4+ or CD8+ T cells sorted from blood, obtained in a trial of the OX40 agonist ivuxolimab. The receptors derive from an adult with an advanced solid tumor such as melanoma, head and neck, liver or kidney cancer. CDR3s leave out the opening cysteine and the closing phenylalanine or tryptophan. Clone size is given for some rows only: seen once, a few or many times, or a class if the clone is expanded.

CDR3 protein,J gene,V gene,clone size,CDR3 length
ASSLGSGENNEQF,TRBJ2-1,TRBV5-1,.,13
ASSISPADTQY,TRBJ2-3,TRBV6-5,.,11
ASSGGRGVPDTQY,TRBJ2-3,TRBV9,once,13
ASRLGSDYEQY,TRBJ2-7,TRBV5-1,once,11
ASSTDFGQYGYT,TRBJ1-2,TRBV9,.,12
ASSRETSGYTDTQY,TRBJ2-3,TRBV11-2,.,14
ASSVTGTYGYT,TRBJ1-2,TRBV25-1,.,11
ASSPGVRAYEQY,TRBJ2-7,TRBV18,few,12
ASSLEASQSNEQF,TRBJ2-1,TRBV5-1,.,13
ASSGLVLGTGFDYGYT,TRBJ1-2,TRBV28,.,16
SVEEGRGRHADNEQF,TRBJ2-1,TRBV29-1,.,15
ASSYGSNSPLH,TRBJ1-6,TRBV6-5,.,11
ASSAAFLNYGYT,TRBJ1-2,TRBV27,.,12
ASGLGPAYEQY,TRBJ2-7,TRBV12-5,.,11
ASSLTSGGFETQY,TRBJ2-5,TRBV6-5,.,13
ASSAQGRDPGTDTQY,TRBJ2-3,TRBV4-1,.,15
ASSLILAGRHEQY,TRBJ2-7,TRBV7-9,.,13
ASSQEGTGLEAF,TRBJ1-1,TRBV4-2,.,12
ASSVEPTSGPSYEQY,TRBJ2-7,TRBV9,.,15
ASSPTWGTWEDTQY,TRBJ2-3,TRBV18,.,14
ASSQDRPESYNEQF,TRBJ2-1,TRBV4-3,.,14
ATIEPSGIDYEQF,TRBJ2-1,TRBV10-3,.,13
ASSLGPYNEQF,TRBJ2-1,TRBV7-9,.,11
ASSPLTGNYGYT,TRBJ1-2,TRBV9,.,12
ASSFDGTSGSYEQF,TRBJ2-1,TRBV7-8,.,14
ASSPDYPNTGELF,TRBJ2-2,TRBV18,.,13
ASSFGQGASYEQY,TRBJ2-7,TRBV19,.,13
ASAPGNTIY,TRBJ1-3,TRBV7-9,.,9
ASSSPDRVYSYEQY,TRBJ2-7,TRBV28,.,14
ASSSPGDLSYNEQF,TRBJ2-1,TRBV7-9,once,14
ASGLTGEETQY,TRBJ2-5,TRBV12-5,.,11
ASSEEGTSRRKQAYEQY,TRBJ2-7,TRBV6-1,.,17
ASGDSAGTAGELF,TRBJ2-2,TRBV19,.,13
ASSLVGENEKLF,TRBJ1-4,TRBV7-9,once,12
ASSFQTGYYGYT,TRBJ1-2,TRBV7-3,.,12
ASSFLDNQPQH,TRBJ1-5,TRBV28,.,11
ASSSRQGREKLF,TRBJ1-4,TRBV27,.,12
ASSFGGMTEAF,TRBJ1-1,TRBV7-9,.,11
ASRVDYEQY,TRBJ2-7,TRBV2,.,9
ASSYWKRDRIYGYT,TRBJ1-2,TRBV6-6,once,14
ASSLQGVGNTIY,TRBJ1-3,TRBV27,.,12
ASSKGLHANTGELF,TRBJ2-2,TRBV9,.,14
ASSTGQALNTEAF,TRBJ1-1,TRBV7-3,.,13
AWSAHSRQGLPNVLT,TRBJ2-6,TRBV30,.,15
ASSIPVGTGELF,TRBJ2-2,TRBV19,once,12
ASTPLVGDTQY,TRBJ2-3,TRBV27,.,11
ASTEGGSLNEQF,TRBJ2-1,TRBV27,.,12
ASSPYSRTGNQPQH,TRBJ1-5,TRBV6-6,.,14
ASSLGLMDGEKLF,TRBJ1-4,TRBV7-2,.,13
ASSLAGGEQF,TRBJ2-1,TRBV7-9,.,10
ASSLVMGNTIY,TRBJ1-3,TRBV5-6,.,11
SVHHPTDTQY,TRBJ2-3,TRBV29-1,.,10
ASSVAPSGRRDEQY,TRBJ2-7,TRBV9,.,14
AISEATGRSDTQY,TRBJ2-3,TRBV10-3,.,13
ASSQEALAAGGTDTQY,TRBJ2-3,TRBV4-2,.,16
ASSSLGSSYNEQF,TRBJ2-1,TRBV27,.,13
ASSLGRPSDEQY,TRBJ2-7,TRBV7-9,.,12